This TCR beta chain was identified during a study of T cell responses to AZD1222 COVID-19 vaccine. The data were produced by immunoSEQ multiplex PCR, yet TCRdb's version contains in-frame clones alone and is incomplete. The table has 130,000 or so clones, approximately 93% seen once; the top ten hold approximately 3.4%. V lost 3 bases and J lost 5; bases outside the gene matches: 5. Germline values: CDR1 MGHRA, CDR2 YSYEKL. The CDR3 covers 15 residues. The source was peripheral blood, collected on day 0 of AZD1222 vaccination. The V gene is TRBV4-1, the J gene TRBJ2-3; 10 bases align to TRBD2. The clonotype originates from an adult in good health. CDR3 bases: TGCGCCAGCAGCCAGCAACTAGCGGGAAGAGATACGCAGTATTTT. Protein sequence: CASSQQLAGRDTQYF.